Following are 9 T cell receptor beta chains from one sample sequenced in a study of CD8 T cells in ankylosing spondylitis. TCRdb passed the 5' RACE reads through MiXCR, listing each CDR3 protein once. Of 100,000 to 150,000 distinct CDR3 sequences listed, approximately 17% were seen once; the top ten hold 25% to 40%. These receptors have no known antigen. Whole-study findings and limits: For ankylosing spondylitis blood, a TCR beta motif of fewer than 10 highly homologous variants appeared characteristic.

Material for sequencing was blood, either unsorted or a sorted T cell fraction (not recorded which). The source of these receptors is a male donor with ankylosing spondylitis.

The chain recombines TRBV9 with TRBJ2-1, with D tentatively TRBD2 (6 bases). CDR1 is SGDLS and CDR2 is YYNGEE in the germline V gene. The CDR3 contains 16 residues. Trimming removed 4 bases at V and 0 bases at J, with 14 bases between. Written as DNA, the CDR3 is TGTGCCAGCAGCACAATGAGGCGGGGCTCCTACAATGAGCAGTTCTTC. Protein sequence: CASSTMRRGSYNEQFF.

In its sample, this clonotype was seen a few times. The V and J genes are TRBV12-3 or TRBV12-4 and TRBJ1-5; D remains unclear. Trimming removed 3 bases from V and 6 bases from J, with 12 bases in between. The CDR3 loop spans 14 amino acids. CDR3 coding DNA: TGTGCCAGCAGTTTCGAGGGCACTCCTCAGCCCCAGCATTTT. Its translation is CASSFEGTPQPQHF.

The chain is built from TRBV20-1 and TRBJ1-1, with unresolved D. V lost 6 bases and J 2 bases, leaving 22 bases between the germline ends. The CDR3 has 16 residues. The germline CDR1 and CDR2 sequences are DFQATT and SNEGSKA (reference sequence). The CDR3 is CSAKKEGVTLNTEAFF. The CDR3, as DNA: TGCAGTGCGAAAAAAGAGGGAGTAACCCTCAACACTGAAGCTTTCTTT.

This clonotype showed up just a few times. V usage is TRBV5-6 and J usage is TRBJ1-4, with D perhaps TRBD1 (6 bases). The CDR3 length is 14 residues. The V end was cut by 6 bases, the J end by 6 bases, with 15 bases between. The germline CDR1 and CDR2 sequences are SGHDT and YYEEEE. The CDR3: CASTATGTDEKLFF. In DNA, the CDR3 is TGTGCCAGCACAGCTACAGGGACGGATGAAAAACTGTTTTTT.

In this sample, this clonotype turned up a few times. The chain combines TRBV12-3 or TRBV12-4 with TRBJ2-5; the D gene could be TRBD1 or TRBD2 (5 bases each). The length of the CDR3 is 17 residues. Trimming pared 6 bases from V and 1 base from J, leaving 21 bases between. The DNA for the CDR3 is TGTGCCAGCAGCCTTCCGGAGGAAGGGGTGGGCCAAGAGACCCAGTACTTC. It translates to CASSLPEEGVGQETQYF.

V usage is TRBV12-5 and J usage is TRBJ2-2; D might be TRBD1 (6 bases). Germline CDR1 and CDR2: LGHNT and FRNRAP. There are 13 residues in the CDR3. V lost 0 bases, J lost 8 bases, and 7 bases lay in between. CDR3 amino acids: CASGLVGGGELFF. The CDR3 bases are TGTGCTAGTGGTTTGGTAGGGGGAGGGGAGCTGTTTTTT. Drawing the rest from reference TRBV12-5 and TRBJ2-2, the complete variable domain is DARVTQTPRHKVTEMGQEVTMRCQPILGHNTVFWYRQTMMQGLELLAYFRNRAPLDDSGMPKDRFSAEMPDATLATLKIQPSEPRDSAVYFCASGLVGGGELFFGEGSRLTVL.

V is TRBV7-9 and J is TRBJ2-7; D ambiguous. The CDR3 runs 12 residues. Germline assignment: CDR1 SEHNR and CDR2 FQNEAQ (reference sequence). V was pared by 1 base and J by 6 bases, with 7 bases between. CDR3 sequence: CASSLGSSEQYF. CDR3 bases: TGTGCCAGCAGCTTAGGGAGTAGCGAGCAGTACTTC.

This clonotype was picked up a small number of times. This chain links TRBV11-3 with TRBJ2-1; D unclear. Per the germline V gene, CDR1 is SGHNT and CDR2 is YENEEA. The CDR3 is 14 amino acids. The V end was cut by 2 bases, the J end by 2 bases, with 7 bases between. The chain's CDR3 is CASSLRHAYNEQFF. CDR3 sequence (DNA): TGTGCCAGCAGCTTAAGGCACGCCTACAATGAGCAGTTCTTC. Using reference TRBV11-3 and TRBJ2-1 for the parts outside the CDR3, the full variable domain is EAGVVQSPRYKIIEKKQPVAFWCNPISGHNTLYWYLQNLGQGPELLIRYENEEAVDDSQLPKDRFSAERLKGVDSTLKIQPAELGDSAVYLCASSLRHAYNEQFFGPGTRLTVL.

In its sample, this clonotype was seen once. The V gene is TRBV6-5, the J gene TRBJ2-5; tentatively, D is TRBD1 (6 bases). This CDR3 spans 14 amino acids. The germline V gene has CDR1 MNHEY and CDR2 SVGAGI. V shed 1 base and J shed 3 bases, with 9 bases lying between them. CDR3 loop: CASSYYGGEETQYF. The CDR3 nucleotides read TGTGCCAGCAGTTACTATGGGGGCGAAGAGACCCAGTACTTC.